This T cell receptor beta chain comes out of a study of blood T cells in healthy people across ages. Looked up from germline, CDR1 is SQVTM and CDR2 is ANQGSEA. The CDR3 is 17 residues long. General study results and limits: Donor CMV status was unknown, possibly confounding expanded clonotype changes. TCR beta diversity, measured per million T cells, fell in a roughly linear way with age.

A second PCR, run for roughly 7 to 11 cycles, used a sample-barcoded 5' primer plus a J-beta primer mix. Each cDNA molecule received a tag from a template-switch adaptor that had 12 random nucleotides. TCRdb used MiXCR to reprocess the 5' RACE reads, holding one entry per CDR3 protein. This sample has some 900,000 distinct CDR3 sequences, with around 48% found just once. About this clonotype: Its antigen is as yet unknown. Mismatch with germline at one junction end may stem from a read error.

This clonotype originated in a man younger than 45 in good health. V is TRBV29-1 and J is TRBJ2-3, with TRBD2 identical over 12 bases. The sequenced material came from blood. As DNA, the CDR3 is TGCAACGTTGAGACCGGCCTAGCGGGGGGGAGGGCAGATACGCAGTATTTT. Translating gives CNVETGLAGGRADTQYF.